The 12 T cell receptor beta chains given below trace back to one sample, sequenced in a study of shared clonotypes between healthy human individuals. Generated by immunoSEQ multiplex PCR, the TCRdb table keeps only in-frame clones and is missing some. The data show 2 million to 2.5 million clones, 85% to 95% seen once. Sequences were obtained from naive CD4+ T cells from PBMCs. Subset here: CD45RA+ positively selected. These receptors all come from a man aged 18 to 35 in good health. Some clones in this sample may be carry-over from other donors' samples.

The chain joins TRBV19 to TRBJ2-6, with a tentative D call TRBD2 (6 bases). This CDR3 region has 15 residues. V lost 5 bases to trimming and J lost 2 bases, with 10 bases between them. Germline-derived CDR1 and CDR2 are LNHDA and SQIVND (reference sequence). In DNA, the CDR3 is TGTGCCAGTAGTCTCGGGGGTCCTGGGGCCAACGTCCTGACTTTC. It codes for CASSLGGPGANVLTF.

This chain connects TRBV5-4 to TRBJ2-7, with D tentatively TRBD1 (6 bases). The CDR3 runs to 15 residues. V shed 2 bases and J shed 1 base, with 13 bases lying between them. Germline V gene lookup returns CDR1 SGHNT and CDR2 YYREEE (reference sequence). CDR3 DNA sequence: TGTGCCAGCAGCTTCCCCCAACAGGGTTCCTACGAGCAGTACTTC. As protein: CASSFPQQGSYEQYF.

The chain joins TRBV2 to TRBJ1-3; D not resolved. Germline values: CDR1 SNHLY, CDR2 FYNNEI. Trimming shortened V by 8 bases and J by 1 base, and 15 bases separated the two germline ends. This CDR3 comprises 15 residues. The CDR3 bases are TGTGCCAGCCGGAGTGTCCGGGGTTCTGGAAACACCATATATTTT. It translates to CASRSVRGSGNTIYF.

This chain connects TRBV9 to TRBJ2-6, with TRBD1 identical over 8 bases. CDR3 length: 17 amino acids. Germline loops: CDR1 SGDLS, CDR2 YYNGEE. After removal of 6 bases from V and 0 bases from J, the junction contained 8 bases not matched to a gene. DNA for the CDR3: TGTGCCAGCACCTCCGGGACAGGTCGCTCTGGGGCCAACGTCCTGACTTTC. As protein: CASTSGTGRSGANVLTF.

The chain employs TRBV7-2 and TRBJ1-5, with D unresolved. The germline V gene has CDR1 SGHTA and CDR2 FQGNSA. This CDR3 contains 13 residues. Trimming removed 1 base at V and 3 bases at J, with 4 bases between. CDR3 coding DNA: TGTGCCAGCAGCTTAGGCTACAATCAGCCCCAGCATTTT. It specifies CASSLGYNQPQHF.

The chain employs TRBV2 and TRBJ2-3; D is unresolved. This CDR3 is 10 amino acids long. V dropped 11 bases and J dropped 2 bases, with 5 bases sitting between them. Germline V gene sequence: CDR1 SNHLY, CDR2 FYNNEI. The CDR3 loop reads CAFYTDTQYF. CDR3 sequence (DNA): TGTGCCTTTTACACAGATACGCAGTATTTT.

A single count supports this clone. This sequence joins TRBV28 and TRBJ2-7, with 8 bases fitting TRBD2. The germline gives CDR1 MDHEN, CDR2 SYDVKM. This CDR3 has 20 amino acids. V was clipped by 3 bases and J by 3 bases; unmatched bases: 22. This CDR3 reads CASSLDPSGSGFPGGYEQYF. The CDR3 coding sequence is TGTGCCAGCAGTTTGGATCCCAGCGGGAGTGGATTCCCCGGCGGCTACGAGCAGTACTTC.

This clone was seen a single time. Other DNA sequences in the same sample also yield this CDR3. In nucleotides, the CDR3 is TGTGCCAGTAGCAGGGACGGCAATCAGCCCCAGCATTTT. This sequence encodes CASSRDGNQPQHF. The genes are TRBV2 and TRBJ1-5, with D possibly being TRBD1 (5 bases). The CDR3 runs 13 residues. CDR1 is SNHLY and CDR2 is FYNNEI in the germline V gene. V lost 9 bases and J 2 bases, leaving 11 bases between the germline ends.

CDR3 region: CASSFGSTGNTIYF. The CDR3 nucleotides are TGTGCCAGCAGCTTTGGTTCTACTGGAAACACCATATATTTT. The rearrangement joins TRBV5-5 to TRBJ1-3; D gene uncertain. V shed 2 bases and J shed 2 bases, with 8 bases lying between them. CDR3 length equals 14 residues. Germline values: CDR1 SGHKS, CDR2 YYEKEE (reference sequence).

The table lists this clone with a count of one. The gene calls are TRBV6-6 and TRBJ2-7, with D perhaps assigned TRBD1 or TRBD2 (5 bases each). Germline values: CDR1 MNHNY, CDR2 SVGAGI (reference sequence). This CDR3 region has 12 residues. V was trimmed by 6 bases and J by 12 bases, leaving 18 bases between them. The CDR3 region has the DNA TGTGCCAGCAGAACCGGGACCCAAACGCTGTACTTC. Translating it yields CASRTGTQTLYF.

This chain links TRBV29-1 with TRBJ1-4; no clear D. The V end lost 4 bases, the J end lost 0 bases, and 6 bases lay between the germline ends. CDR3 length: 13 residues. The germline V gene encodes CDR1 SQVTM and CDR2 ANQGSEA. The CDR3 region is CSVVVATNEKLFF. As DNA, the CDR3 is TGCAGCGTTGTAGTCGCAACTAATGAAAAACTGTTTTTT.

V gene TRBV29-1 combines with J gene TRBJ2-3; D not certain. Trimming left V 3 bases short and J 1 base short, with 11 bases between. The length of the CDR3 is 14 residues. Germline V gives CDR1 SQVTM, CDR2 ANQGSEA. In DNA form, the CDR3 reads TGCAGCGTTGAGAGGAGCATAGGCACAGATACGCAGTATTTT. It translates to CSVERSIGTDTQYF.